What follows is one T cell receptor beta chain and its context. A single base separates this from a much larger clone, so it may be a read error. Preparation of the TCRbeta library involved a method that used unique molecular identifiers. A single record per CDR3 protein comes from TCRdb applying MiXCR to the PCR reads. Among roughly 120,000 distinct CDR3 sequences listed, roughly 24% were seen once. This entry belongs to a study of T-cell reconstitution after alpha-beta-depleted transplantation in children. Germline V gene lookup returns CDR1 SGHTA and CDR2 FQGNSA. V lost 9 bases to trimming and J lost 3 bases; unmatched junction nucleotides: 8. The CDR3 loop spans 14 amino acids.

Specimen: PBMCs, mostly from graft donor cells, collected 180 days after TCRalphabeta/CD19-depleted stem cell transplant. J is TRBJ2-7 and V is TRBV7-2, with 10 bases lining up with TRBD2. The clonotype was recovered from a male patient aged 2-15 years who had a stem cell transplant for chronic granulomatous disease, so the T cells may come from the graft donor. CDR3 DNA: TGTGCCAGTACTCAGCGACTAGCGGGCTACGAGCAGTACTTC. Protein product: CASTQRLAGYEQYF.